Following are 20 T cell receptor beta chains from one sample sequenced in a study of CD8 T cells in Susac syndrome. Random hexamers served to reverse transcribe roughly 0.5 to 1 ug RNA. Via MiXCR, TCRdb re-called the immunoSEQ multiplex PCR reads, giving one row per CDR3 protein. Here the sample spans about 130,000 distinct CDR3 sequences, around 94% being singletons. What was sequenced was CD4+ T cells from PBMCs. The origin of the receptors is a human donor with multiple sclerosis.

The rearrangement joins TRBV5-1 to TRBJ1-5; no definite D call. Germline-derived CDR1 and CDR2 are SGHRS and YFSETQ. V shed 0 bases and J shed 6 bases, with 10 bases lying between them. The CDR3 runs to 14 residues. CDR3 sequence (DNA): TGCGCCAGCAGCTTGGGGGCAGTTGGTCAGCCCCAGCATTTT. It encodes CASSLGAVGQPQHF. The full variable domain, its missing parts supplied by reference TRBV5-1 and TRBJ1-5, is KAGVTQTPRYLIKTRGQQVTLSCSPISGHRSVSWYQQTPGQGLQFLFEYFSETQRNKGNFPGRFSGRQFSNSRSEMNVSTLELGDSALYLCASSLGAVGQPQHFGDGTRLSIL.

The chain employs TRBV10-3 and TRBJ1-1; no clear D gene. The CDR3 loop spans 15 amino acids. Germline V CDR1 and CDR2: ENHRY, SYGVKD. The ends were cut back, 5 bases at V and 4 bases at J, with 17 bases in the middle. CDR3 DNA: TGTGCCATCAGTAACCTCGGGCCCCTGATCACTGAAGCTTTCTTT. Translation gives CAISNLGPLITEAFF.

The rearrangement uses TRBV20-1 and TRBJ1-2, with D unresolved. This CDR3 comprises 13 residues. With 3 bases removed from V and 5 bases from J, the gap between germline ends came to 13 bases. The germline V gene encodes CDR1 DFQATT and CDR2 SNEGSKA (reference sequence). For the CDR3, the DNA is TGCAGTGCTAGTACCCCTCTACTTTATGGCTACACCTTC. It translates to CSASTPLLYGYTF.

The CDR3 DNA reads as TGTGCCAGCAAAATGGACAGAAATCAGCCCCAGCATTTT. Protein sequence: CASKMDRNQPQHF. The V and J genes are TRBV2 and TRBJ1-5; possibly TRBD1 for D (6 bases). The length of the CDR3 is 13 residues. Germline CDR1 SNHLY, CDR2 FYNNEI. V was pared by 7 bases and J by 4 bases, with 11 bases between.

The chain employs TRBV30 and TRBJ1-5, with D perhaps TRBD1 (5 bases). This CDR3 is 14 amino acids long. Per germline, CDR1 GTSNPN and CDR2 SVGIG (reference sequence). The germline V and J ends were trimmed by 1 base and 6 bases, with 13 bases remaining between them. The DNA for the CDR3 is TGTGCCTGGAGTGGGGGCTTTGGGGGTCAGCCCCAGCATTTT. Its translation is CAWSGGFGGQPQHF.

V and J are TRBV30 and TRBJ1-1; D is uncertain. Germline-derived CDR1 and CDR2 are GTSNPN and SVGIG (reference sequence). V shed 7 bases and J shed 2 bases, with 14 bases lying between them. CDR3 length equals 13 residues. CDR3 DNA sequence: TGTGCCTACTGCCCCCTCACTAACACTGAAGCTTTCTTT. Translation: CAYCPLTNTEAFF.

The V call is TRBV7-2, the J call TRBJ1-2, with D perhaps TRBD1 (5 bases). Trimming left V 5 bases short and J 6 bases short, with 19 bases between. The CDR3 runs 15 residues. The germline V gene encodes CDR1 SGHTA and CDR2 FQGNSA. The CDR3 is CASSPQAGGVHGYTF. The DNA of the CDR3 is TGTGCCAGCAGCCCGCAGGCAGGAGGGGTCCATGGCTACACCTTC.

The chain is built from TRBV7-8 and TRBJ2-7, with 9 positions matching TRBD1. This CDR3 is built from 15 residues. Per the germline V gene, CDR1 is SGHVS and CDR2 is FQNEAQ. Trimming removed 6 bases from V and 7 bases from J; junction bases left unmatched: 13. CDR3 nucleotides: TGTGCCAGCAGTTCCGTGTGGACAGGGGCGCGGGAGCAGTACTTC. Translated, it gives CASSSVWTGAREQYF.

The V gene is TRBV3-1, the J gene TRBJ1-2, with a tentative D call TRBD1 (6 bases). Trimming stripped 1 base from V and 7 bases from J, with 13 bases between. The CDR3 is 14 amino acids. CDR1 is LGHDT, CDR2 YNNKEL, per germline (reference sequence). For the CDR3, the DNA is TGTGCCAGCAGCCAAGCGCATACCAGGGGTGGCTACACCTTC. It encodes CASSQAHTRGGYTF. Drawing the rest from reference TRBV3-1 and TRBJ1-2, the complete variable domain is DTAVSQTPKYLVTQMGNDKSIKCEQNLGHDTMYWYKQDSKKFLKIMFSYNNKELIINETVPNRFSPKSPDKAHLNLHINSLELGDSAVYFCASSQAHTRGGYTFGSGTRLTVV.

The chain employs TRBV5-6 and TRBJ2-7; TRBD2 agrees at 8 bases. Trimming at V came to 1 base and at J to 5 bases, leaving 8 bases not matched to a gene. The CDR3 is 15 residues long. Germline lookup yields CDR1 SGHDT and CDR2 YYEEEE. The CDR3 spells CASSLRPSGSDEQYF. The DNA of the CDR3 is TGTGCCAGCAGCTTGCGGCCCAGCGGGAGCGACGAGCAGTACTTC. The complete variable domain, with remaining parts taken from reference TRBV5-6 and TRBJ2-7, reads DAGVTQSPTHLIKTRGQQVTLRCSPKSGHDTVSWYQQALGQGPQFIFQYYEEEERQRGNFPDRFSGHQFPNYSSELNVNALLLGDSALYLCASSLRPSGSDEQYFGPGTRLTVT.

The chain uses TRBV3-1 and TRBJ1-1; D gene ambiguous. This CDR3 has 12 amino acids. Germline V gene sequence: CDR1 LGHDT, CDR2 YNNKEL (reference sequence). Trimming removed 0 bases from V and 3 bases from J, with 2 bases in between. The CDR3 is CASSQEYTEAFF. Here the CDR3 DNA reads TGTGCCAGCAGCCAAGAATACACTGAAGCTTTCTTT.

This chain links TRBV5-1 with TRBJ1-5, with TRBD1 matching 7 bases. Germline V gene sequence: CDR1 SGHRS, CDR2 YFSETQ. V shed 3 bases and J 5 bases; nucleotides not matched to a gene: 8. The CDR3 is made up of 15 amino acids. This chain's CDR3 is CASSSGTVGDQPQHF. The CDR3 nucleotides are TGCGCCAGCAGCTCCGGGACAGTGGGGGATCAGCCCCAGCATTTT.

The chain couples TRBV18 to TRBJ2-7, with 8 nucleotides matching TRBD2. The germline CDR1 and CDR2 sequences are KGHSH and LQKENI. This CDR3 is built from 14 residues. Unmatched junction bases numbered 7, after V lost 8 bases and J lost 1 base. This CDR3 reads CASRRGGASYEQYF. Here the CDR3 DNA reads TGTGCCAGCCGCCGGGGGGGGGCGTCCTACGAGCAGTACTTC. Filled out from reference TRBV18 and TRBJ2-7, the complete variable domain reads NAGVMQNPRHLVRRRGQEARLRCSPMKGHSHVYWYRQLPEEGLKFMVYLQKENIIDESGMPKERFSAEFPKEGPSILRIQQVVRGDSAAYFCASRRGGASYEQYFGPGTRLTVT.

The chain joins TRBV7-2 to TRBJ2-5, with TRBD2 matching 9 bases. The CDR3 runs to 16 residues. V was pared by 3 bases and J by 9 bases, with 14 bases of the junction left unmatched. CDR1 is SGHTA, CDR2 FQGNSA, per germline. CDR3 protein: CASSLSGRSPPPSQYF. CDR3 coding DNA: TGTGCCAGCAGCTTGAGCGGGAGGAGCCCCCCGCCGTCCCAGTACTTC.

The rearrangement joins TRBV5-1 to TRBJ2-1, with D uncertain. This CDR3 has 14 amino acids. Germline CDR1 and CDR2: SGHRS and YFSETQ. V was trimmed by 5 bases and J by 0 bases, leaving 9 bases between them. CDR3 sequence (DNA): TGCGCCAGCAGAAAAGCAAGCTCCTACAATGAGCAGTTCTTC. The encoded protein is CASRKASSYNEQFF.

V is TRBV14 and J is TRBJ1-1; TRBD1 matches 11 bases. Germline-derived CDR1 and CDR2 are SGHDN and FVKESK. Trimming took 3 bases from V and 5 from J; bases not matched to a gene: 8. The CDR3 loop spans 16 amino acids. Here the CDR3 reads CASSHIPGQGATEAFF. CDR3 in DNA: TGTGCCAGCAGCCATATACCTGGACAGGGGGCGACTGAAGCTTTCTTT.

The V gene is TRBV9, the J gene TRBJ1-6; D call uncertain. This CDR3 is 15 amino acids long. Germline V gives CDR1 SGDLS, CDR2 YYNGEE. Trimming pared 1 base from V and 9 bases from J, leaving 14 bases between. The CDR3 nucleotides read TGTGCCAGCAGCGTATTCGGCAGTTTGGCTTCACCCCTCCACTTT. This codes for CASSVFGSLASPLHF.

This chain links TRBV7-2 with TRBJ2-7, with D maybe TRBD1 (6 bases). There are 14 residues in the CDR3. Trimming took off 6 bases at V and 7 bases at J, with 19 bases between the two ends. Germline V gene lookup returns CDR1 SGHTA and CDR2 FQGNSA. The CDR3 DNA reads as TGTGCCAGCAGGATAACAGGGAGAAGTACAGAGCAGTACTTC. As protein: CASRITGRSTEQYF.

The rearrangement links TRBV5-1 to TRBJ2-2; 9 bases line up with TRBD2. Germline CDR1 is SGHRS and CDR2 is YFSETQ. The trim removed 4 bases at V and 2 bases at J, leaving 3 bases unmatched. The CDR3 covers 15 residues. For the CDR3, the DNA is TGCGCCAGCAGCGTGACTAGCGGAAACACCGGGGAGCTGTTTTTT. This gives the protein CASSVTSGNTGELFF.

This rearrangement joins TRBV29-1 to TRBJ2-3; D perhaps matches TRBD1 (5 bases). The V end was cut by 6 bases, the J end by 0 bases, with 13 bases between. There are 14 residues in the CDR3. Germline V lookup: CDR1 SQVTM, CDR2 ANQGSEA. The CDR3 DNA reads as TGCAGCGTGGCCGACAGAACTAGCACAGATACGCAGTATTTT. Protein sequence: CSVADRTSTDTQYF.